The rows below give T cell receptor beta chains drawn from one sample of a study of HIV-infected patients and healthy controls. TCRdb fed the 5' RACE reads into MiXCR, producing one record per CDR3 protein. The table records several thousand distinct CDR3 sequences, around 30% of them present only once. The source was blood, collected during antiretroviral therapy. These receptors all stem from an adult with HIV infection. CDR3s include the opening cysteine and the closing phenylalanine or tryptophan. Each record gives: CDR3 protein, CDR3 DNA, clone size, J gene, V gene, D gene. A D gene is named only where the DNA matches it firmly. Only part of the rows carry a size: once, few, many, or a class if the clone is expanded.

CDR3: CASSLPGPFGYTF
DNA: TGCGCCAGCAGCCTGCCGGGACCTTTTGGCTACACCTTC
size: .
J: TRBJ1-2
V: TRBV4-1
D: .

CDR3: CASSPRTDFSGNTIYF
DNA: TGTGCCAGCAGCCCCAGGACGGACTTCTCTGGAAACACCATATATTTT
size: .
J: TRBJ1-3
V: TRBV3-1
D: .

CDR3: CASSLFPGQETQYF
DNA: TGCGCCAGCAGCTTGTTTCCGGGCCAAGAGACCCAGTACTTC
size: medium-sized
J: TRBJ2-5
V: TRBV5-1
D: .

CDR3: CASSLRGRREDTQYF
DNA: TGTGCCAGCAGTCTCAGGGGGCGAAGGGAAGATACGCAGTATTTT
size: medium-sized
J: TRBJ2-3
V: TRBV28
D: TRBD1

CDR3: CASSWAPEGYNQPQHF
DNA: TGTGCCAGCAGCTGGGCCCCTGAGGGTTACAATCAGCCCCAGCATTTT
size: medium-sized
J: TRBJ1-5
V: TRBV7-9
D: .

CDR3: CASSTGLAGAQETQYF
DNA: TGTGCCAGCAGTACCGGACTAGCGGGGGCCCAAGAGACCCAGTACTTC
size: medium-sized
J: TRBJ2-5
V: TRBV28
D: TRBD2

CDR3: CASSLVQGRDYTF
DNA: TGCGCCAGCAGCTTGGTCCAAGGGCGAGACTACACCTTC
size: many
J: TRBJ1-2
V: TRBV5-1
D: .

CDR3: CASSFTGPDEQFF
DNA: TGTGCCAGCAGTTTCACAGGGCCGGATGAGCAGTTCTTC
size: .
J: TRBJ2-1
V: TRBV12-3/TRBV12-4
D: .

CDR3: CASSYSTGQRTYEQYF
DNA: TGTGCCAGCAGTTACTCGACGGGACAGCGCACCTACGAGCAGTACTTC
size: medium-sized
J: TRBJ2-7
V: TRBV6-5
D: TRBD1

CDR3: CAWIWEGGQTGELFF
DNA: TGTGCCTGGATTTGGGAGGGGGGTCAGACCGGGGAGCTGTTTTTT
size: medium-sized
J: TRBJ2-2
V: TRBV30
D: .

CDR3: CAISEGGIYNSPLHF
DNA: TGTGCCATCAGTGAGGGGGGGATATATAATTCACCCCTCCACTTT
size: .
J: TRBJ1-6
V: TRBV10-3
D: .

CDR3: CSVGRHLGYEQYF
DNA: TGCAGCGTCGGTAGACACCTGGGGTACGAGCAGTACTTC
size: medium-sized
J: TRBJ2-7
V: TRBV29-1
D: .

CDR3: CASSSTWGPRGGYGYTF
DNA: TGTGCCAGCAGTAGCACCTGGGGACCGAGGGGCGGCTATGGCTACACCTTC
size: .
J: TRBJ1-2
V: TRBV12-3/TRBV12-4
D: .

CDR3: CSAREQGNSYNEQFF
DNA: TGCAGTGCTAGGGAGCAGGGAAACTCCTACAATGAGCAGTTCTTC
size: few
J: TRBJ2-1
V: TRBV20-1
D: .

CDR3: CARSTGLQYNEQFF
DNA: TGTGCCAGAAGCACGGGACTTCAGTACAATGAGCAGTTCTTC
size: .
J: TRBJ2-1
V: TRBV11-1
D: .

CDR3: CASSQDFGQIYGYTF
DNA: TGTGCCAGCAGCCAAGATTTCGGACAGATCTATGGCTACACCTTC
size: medium-sized
J: TRBJ1-2
V: TRBV3-1
D: .